This TCR beta chain was documented in a study of cytomegalovirus exposure and HLA in healthy donors. A word on this clone: No antigen is known for it.

Assay: immunoSEQ multiplex PCR; the TCRdb copy retains only in-frame clones and omits some. The sample includes over 100,000 clones, about 94% seen only once; the top ten take 0.89%. General study results and limits: Most TCR sequences were uncommon, yet certain public TCRs appeared in many donors. The study listed 150 to 200 cytomegalovirus-associated TCR beta chains. Subsequent analysis showed first-cohort TCR clusters tending to co-occur in 120 validation repertoires.

CDR3 length: 14 amino acids. The germline V gene encodes CDR1 KGHSH and CDR2 LQKENI. Trimming removed 3 bases at V and 10 bases at J, with 18 bases between. The genes are TRBV18 and TRBJ1-2, with a possible D match to TRBD1 (6 bases). The source material was PBMCs. This TCR came from a woman under 30 in good health and CMV-seronegative. CDR3 loop: CASSPTTGSGDYTF. The CDR3 DNA reads as TGTGCCAGCTCACCTACAACAGGGTCGGGTGACTACACCTTC.